Listed here is a single T cell receptor (beta chain). This sample stems from a study of T cell changes during pregnancy in multiple sclerosis. Clones were read by immunoSEQ multiplex PCR, and TCRdb kept only the in-frame ones, dropping some. The repertoire consists of about 20,000 clones, with roughly nine tenths occurring once and the leading ten covering around 7.5%. The source is a female donor in good health, enrolled as a control in a pregnancy study. The sample here was CD8+ T cells from peripheral blood mononuclear cells, taken in the second trimester of pregnancy.

The CDR3 DNA sequence: TGTGCCAGCAGTTTCTTAGACAGCTACGAGCAGTACTTC. Translating it yields CASSFLDSYEQYF. The V and J genes are TRBV27 and TRBJ2-7; D possibly corresponds to TRBD1 (5 bases). The CDR3 is made up of 13 amino acids. The germline V and J ends were trimmed by 3 bases and 3 bases, with 9 bases remaining between them. The V gene's germline CDR1 is MNHEY and CDR2 SMNVEV (reference sequence).